This entry features one T cell receptor (beta chain) sequence. This sample stems from a study of blood T cell repertoires in COVID-19. Germline trimming cut 3 bases from V and 8 bases from J; bases unmatched to any gene: 5. Germline CDR1 and CDR2: SGHKS and YYEKEE (reference sequence). The CDR3 contains 14 residues. Assay used: immunoSEQ multiplex PCR; TCRdb lists only in-frame clones, some missing. Among about 420,000 clones, about 87% were seen once, and the ten largest hold 0.8% to 0.9%. Input material: peripheral blood. The J gene is TRBJ1-2, the V gene TRBV5-5; 12 bases align to TRBD1. This receptor was identified in a man between 18 and 35 years old with COVID-19, enrolled during active disease. The CDR3 DNA reads TGTGCCAGCAGCTGGGGACAGGGGGCGGGAGGCTACACCTTC. Encoded protein: CASSWGQGAGGYTF.